The 3 T cell receptor beta chains below were found in one sample sequenced in a study of shared clonotypes between healthy human individuals. Naive CD8 cells, CD45RO-negative and positively selected for CCR7, excluded terminally differentiated effector memory CD45RA+ cells. Sequencing used immunoSEQ multiplex PCR; TCRdb keeps in-frame clones, though not all of them. This sample has roughly 2 million clones; about 94% occur once, and the top ten carry about 1.1%. Sequencing was done on a sample of naive CD8+ T cells sorted from blood. The receptors derive from a man between 18 and 35 years old in good health.

The rearrangement links TRBV14 to TRBJ2-1; D is ambiguous. Germline loops: CDR1 SGHDN, CDR2 FVKESK. With 0 bases removed from V and 5 bases from J, the gap between germline ends came to 2 bases. This CDR3 contains 12 residues. CDR3 bases: TGTGCCAGCAGCCAAGAGGACAATGAGCAGTTCTTC. Its translation: CASSQEDNEQFF.

The J gene is TRBJ1-1, the V gene TRBV6-1; the D is unclear. Deletions cut 2 bases from V and 3 bases from J, with 19 bases between. The germline V gene has CDR1 MNHNS and CDR2 SASEGT. CDR3 size: 17 residues. The CDR3, as DNA: TGTGCCAGCAGTGAATGGGCAGGAACTTTACGCGACACTGAAGCTTTCTTT. The encoded protein is CASSEWAGTLRDTEAFF.

V and J are TRBV6-1 and TRBJ2-2, with D possibly TRBD1 on 6 matching bases. The CDR3 consists of 15 residues. The germline V and J ends were trimmed by 2 bases and 7 bases, with 14 bases remaining between them. Germline CDR1 MNHNS, CDR2 SASEGT. CDR3 DNA: TGTGCCAGCAGTGAAACACCAGGGGTCAGCGGGGAGCTGTTTTTT. This translates into CASSETPGVSGELFF.